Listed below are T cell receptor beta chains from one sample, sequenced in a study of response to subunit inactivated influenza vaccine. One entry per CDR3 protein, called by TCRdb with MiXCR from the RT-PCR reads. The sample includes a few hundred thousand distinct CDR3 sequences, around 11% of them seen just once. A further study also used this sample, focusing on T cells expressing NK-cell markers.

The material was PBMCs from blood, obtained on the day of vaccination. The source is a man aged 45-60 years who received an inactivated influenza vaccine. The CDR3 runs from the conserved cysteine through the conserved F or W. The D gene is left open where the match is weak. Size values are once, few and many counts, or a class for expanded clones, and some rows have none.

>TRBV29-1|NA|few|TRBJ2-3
TGCAGCGTTGTAGCGGTCACAGATACGCAGTATTTT
CSVVAVTDTQYF
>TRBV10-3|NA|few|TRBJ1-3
TGTGCCATCAGCCCGGGACACGACTCTGGAAACACCACATATTTT
CAISPGHDSGNTTYF
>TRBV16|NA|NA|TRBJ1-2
TGTGCCAGCAGCCAAAATAACTATGGCTACACCTTC
CASSQNNYGYTF
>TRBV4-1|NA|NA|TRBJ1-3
TGCGCCAGCAGCCAGATTGCTGGGGCGGTTGGAAACACCATATATTTT
CASSQIAGAVGNTIYF
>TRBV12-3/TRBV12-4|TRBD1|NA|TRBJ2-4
TGTGCCAGCAGTCCCCCCCCGGGCAGGGGGGCCAAAAACATTCAGTACTTC
CASSPPPGRGAKNIQYF
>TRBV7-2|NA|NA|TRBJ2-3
TGTGCCAGCAGCTTAGCGGGAGACCCAGATACGCAGTATTTT
CASSLAGDPDTQYF
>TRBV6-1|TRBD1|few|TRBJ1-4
TGTGCCAGCAGTACCACAGGGGGTACTAATGAAAAACTGTTTTTT
CASSTTGGTNEKLFF
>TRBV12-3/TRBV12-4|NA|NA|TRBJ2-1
TGTGCCAGCAGTTTAAACTTTCCTGGGCTCAATGAGCAGTTCTTC
CASSLNFPGLNEQFF
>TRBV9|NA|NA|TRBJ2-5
TGTGCCAGCAGCGTAGAAGCTGTGGGTGAGACCCAGTACTTC
CASSVEAVGETQYF
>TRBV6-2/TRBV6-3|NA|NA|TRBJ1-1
TGTGCCAGCAGTAAATACTCCGGGACCTTCACTGAAGCTTTCTTT
CASSKYSGTFTEAFF
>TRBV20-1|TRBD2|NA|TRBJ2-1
TGCAGTGTCCCCCCGCTAGCGGGAAGTCCTCAGTTCTTC
CSVPPLAGSPQFF
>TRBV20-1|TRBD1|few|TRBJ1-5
TGCAGTGCTAGAGATTGGGACAGGGGACAAAGTTATAGCAATCAGCCCCAGCATTTT
CSARDWDRGQSYSNQPQHF
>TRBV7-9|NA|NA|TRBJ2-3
TGTGCCAGCAGCTGGATTTCGGGGTGGATCACAGATACGCAGTATTTT
CASSWISGWITDTQYF
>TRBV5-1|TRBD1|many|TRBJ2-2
TGCGCCAGCAGCTTGGACAGGGGCGCGAACACCGGGGAGCTGTTTTTT
CASSLDRGANTGELFF
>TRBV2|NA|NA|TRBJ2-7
TGTGCCAGCAGACAGGGATGGGTCTCCTACGAGCAGTACTTC
CASRQGWVSYEQYF
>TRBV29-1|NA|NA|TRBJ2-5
TGCAGCGTTGAAAGGGCGGGGACCCAGTACTTC
CSVERAGTQYF
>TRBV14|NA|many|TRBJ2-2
TGTGCCAGCAGCCCCGCCCCCGGGGAGCTGTTTTTT
CASSPAPGELFF
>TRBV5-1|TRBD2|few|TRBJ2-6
TGCGCCAGCAGCTGGGGGGGGAGCTCTGGGGCCAACGTCCTGACTTTC
CASSWGGSSGANVLTF
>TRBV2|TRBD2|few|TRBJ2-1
TGTGCCAGCAGGATCCTAGCGGGGGGGCCTAGTGAGCAGTTCTTC
CASRILAGGPSEQFF
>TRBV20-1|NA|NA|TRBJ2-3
TGCAGTGCTGATCGGGGCTCTTCAATAGATACGCAGTATTTT
CSADRGSSIDTQYF
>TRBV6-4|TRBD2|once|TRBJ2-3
TGTGCCAGCAGTGCTGCGGGGGGGCCCTCCGCGCAGTATTTT
CASSAAGGPSAQYF
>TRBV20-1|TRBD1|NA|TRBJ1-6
TGCAGTGCTAAGGCCCGACAGGGTGGGGTTTCCTATAATTCACCCCTCCACTTT
CSAKARQGGVSYNSPLHF
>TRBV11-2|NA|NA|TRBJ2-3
TGTGCCAGCAGCCCATCTGGTTTCCCCCCGCAGTATTTT
CASSPSGFPPQYF
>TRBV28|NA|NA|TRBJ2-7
TGTGCCAGCTCGATAGGGGGGGCGAGCTCCTACGAGCAGTACTTC
CASSIGGASSYEQYF